This is a list of T cell receptor beta chains from one sample in a study of cytomegalovirus exposure and HLA in healthy donors. The repertoire was sequenced with immunoSEQ multiplex PCR; TCRdb's copy has only in-frame clones and lacks some. The data contain about 93,000 clones, roughly 67% of them singletons. The specimen sequenced was PBMCs. Receptors originate from a boy aged 10-17 years in good health and CMV-seropositive. CDR3s include the opening cysteine and the closing phenylalanine or tryptophan. A D gene is named only where the DNA matches it firmly. A clone size is listed for some rows: how often the clone was seen (once, few, many), or a class if it is expanded.

V gene	CDR3 length	clone size	J gene	D gene	CDR3 protein	CDR3 DNA
TRBV4-1	15	.	TRBJ1-1	.	CASSPHRVSGTEAFF	TGCGCCAGCAGCCCACACCGGGTCTCCGGCACTGAAGCTTTCTTT
TRBV6-1	15	.	TRBJ1-5	.	CASTSGGLGNQPQHF	TGTGCCAGCACCTCGGGGGGGCTTGGCAATCAGCCCCAGCATTTT
TRBV27	14	.	TRBJ2-5	.	CASSFLGVTETQYF	TGTGCCAGCAGTTTTTTAGGAGTAACAGAGACCCAGTACTTC
TRBV4-3	17	.	TRBJ2-1	TRBD2	CASSPSFLAGVYNEQFF	TGCGCCAGCAGCCCCTCCTTTCTAGCGGGAGTATACAATGAGCAGTTCTTC
TRBV7-9	14	.	TRBJ1-1	TRBD1	CASSPTPGGTEAFF	TGTGCCAGCAGCCCAACCCCAGGGGGCACTGAAGCTTTCTTT
TRBV30	19	few	TRBJ2-3	TRBD1	CAWSAIRDRAPITTDTQYF	TGTGCCTGGAGCGCCATCCGGGACAGGGCCCCTATCACCACAGATACGCAGTATTTT
TRBV27	17	.	TRBJ2-6	TRBD1	CASSFWQGAPGANVLTF	TGTGCCAGCAGTTTCTGGCAGGGGGCGCCAGGGGCCAACGTCCTGACTTTC
TRBV5-4	15	.	TRBJ2-3	.	CASSLGGPSRDTQYF	TGTGCCAGCAGCTTGGGGGGGCCGTCTCGAGATACGCAGTATTTT
TRBV30	13	once	TRBJ2-7	.	CAWSWSPTYEQYF	TGTGCCTGGAGTTGGAGCCCAACTTACGAGCAGTACTTC
TRBV2	11	.	TRBJ1-1	.	CASKGEVEAFF	TGTGCCAGCAAAGGGGAGGTTGAAGCTTTCTTT
TRBV2	10	few	TRBJ1-2	.	CASWFGSYTF	TGTGCCAGCTGGTTCGGGAGCTACACCTTC
TRBV6-5	13	.	TRBJ1-1	.	CASSSGEVRGAFF	TGTGCCAGCAGCTCCGGAGAGGTCCGAGGAGCTTTCTTT
TRBV4-3	15	.	TRBJ2-3	TRBD1	CASSRTGGAADTQYF	TGCGCCAGCAGCCGGACAGGGGGTGCCGCAGATACGCAGTATTTT
TRBV5-1	15	few	TRBJ1-2	TRBD1	CASSTDPGQDYGYTF	TGCGCCAGCAGCACGGATCCGGGACAGGACTATGGCTACACCTTC
TRBV6-5	13	.	TRBJ1-2	TRBD1	CASTSGTVHGYTF	TGTGCCAGCACCTCAGGGACAGTCCATGGCTACACCTTC
TRBV6-5	12	few	TRBJ2-3	.	CASSYSRDTQYF	TGTGCCAGCAGTTACTCTCGAGATACGCAGTATTTT
TRBV11-2	15	.	TRBJ2-4	.	CASSLVHGSLDIQYF	TGTGCCAGCAGCCTTGTACATGGGAGTTTGGACATTCAGTACTTC
TRBV18	16	.	TRBJ2-6	.	CASTQDRSSGANVLTF	TGTGCCAGCACACAGGACAGAAGCTCTGGGGCCAACGTCCTGACTTTC